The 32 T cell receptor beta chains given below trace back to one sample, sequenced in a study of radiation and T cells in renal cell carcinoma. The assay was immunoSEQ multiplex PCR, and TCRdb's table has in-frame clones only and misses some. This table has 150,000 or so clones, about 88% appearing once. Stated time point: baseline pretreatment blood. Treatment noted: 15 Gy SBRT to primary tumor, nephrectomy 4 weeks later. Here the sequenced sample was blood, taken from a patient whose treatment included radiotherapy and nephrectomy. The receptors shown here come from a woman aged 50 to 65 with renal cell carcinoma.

The CDR3: CASSLGSARGYTF. The CDR3 coding sequence is TGTGCCAGCAGCTTAGGGTCGGCGCGGGGCTACACCTTC. The chain couples TRBV13 to TRBJ1-2; no clear D. The V end lost 0 bases, the J end lost 8 bases, and 10 bases lay between the germline ends. The germline gives CDR1 PRHDT, CDR2 FYEKMQ (reference sequence). This CDR3 comprises 13 residues. The variable domain in full, with the rest retrieved from reference TRBV13 and TRBJ1-2, is AAGVIQSPRHLIKEKRETATLKCYPIPRHDTVYWYQQGPGQDPQFLISFYEKMQSDKGSIPDRFSAQQFSDYHSELNMSSLELGDSALYFCASSLGSARGYTFGSGTRLTVV.

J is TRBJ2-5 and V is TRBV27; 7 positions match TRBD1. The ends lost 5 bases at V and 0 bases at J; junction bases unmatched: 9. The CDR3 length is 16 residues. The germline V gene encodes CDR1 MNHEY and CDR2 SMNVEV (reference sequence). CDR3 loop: CASSHYRGQNQETQYF. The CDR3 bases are TGTGCCAGCAGTCACTACAGGGGACAAAACCAAGAGACCCAGTACTTC.

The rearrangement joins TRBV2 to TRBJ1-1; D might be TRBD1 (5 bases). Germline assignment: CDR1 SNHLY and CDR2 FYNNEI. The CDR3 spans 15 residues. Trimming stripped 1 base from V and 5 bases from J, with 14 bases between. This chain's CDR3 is CASSEEGRGITEAFF. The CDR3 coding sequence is TGTGCCAGCAGTGAAGAGGGACGGGGGATTACTGAAGCTTTCTTT.

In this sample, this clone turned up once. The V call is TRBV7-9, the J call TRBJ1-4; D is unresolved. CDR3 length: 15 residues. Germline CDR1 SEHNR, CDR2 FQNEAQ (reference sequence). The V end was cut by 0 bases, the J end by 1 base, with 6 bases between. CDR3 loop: CASSLAFRTNEKLFF. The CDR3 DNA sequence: TGTGCCAGCAGCTTAGCGTTTAGAACTAATGAAAAACTGTTTTTT.

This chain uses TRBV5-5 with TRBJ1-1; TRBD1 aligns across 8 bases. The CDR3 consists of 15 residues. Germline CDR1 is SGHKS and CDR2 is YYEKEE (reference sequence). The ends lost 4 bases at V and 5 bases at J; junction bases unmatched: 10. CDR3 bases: TGTGCCAGCAGCCTGACTCAGACAGGGGCAACTGAAGCTTTCTTT. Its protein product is CASSLTQTGATEAFF. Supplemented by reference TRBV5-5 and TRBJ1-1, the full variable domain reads DAGVTQSPTHLIKTRGQQVTLRCSPISGHKSVSWYQQVLGQGPQFIFQYYEKEERGRGNFPDRFSARQFPNYSSELNVNALLLGDSALYLCASSLTQTGATEAFFGQGTRLTVV.

Written as DNA, the CDR3 is TGCGCCAGCAGTGGGGGGGCGAGCAATCAGCCCCAGCATTTT. Its protein product is CASSGGASNQPQHF. The chain couples TRBV10-1 to TRBJ1-5; weak D call: TRBD1 (6 bases). The V and J ends lost 4 bases and 1 base respectively, with 8 bases between them. Looked up from germline, CDR1 is WNHNN and CDR2 is SYGVQD (reference sequence). The CDR3 contains 14 residues.

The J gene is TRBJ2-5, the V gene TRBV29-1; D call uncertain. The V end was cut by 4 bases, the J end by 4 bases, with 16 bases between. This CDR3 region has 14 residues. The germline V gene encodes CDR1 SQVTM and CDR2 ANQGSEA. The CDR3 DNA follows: TGCAGCGTTGTTAAGGGTATCTTGATAGAGACCCAGTACTTC. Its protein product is CSVVKGILIETQYF.

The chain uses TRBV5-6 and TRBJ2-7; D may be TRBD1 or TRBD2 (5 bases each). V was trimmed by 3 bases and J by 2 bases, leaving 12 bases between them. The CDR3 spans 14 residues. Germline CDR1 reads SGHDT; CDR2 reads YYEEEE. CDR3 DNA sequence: TGTGCCAGCAGCTACGGGACGGGAACCTACGAGCAGTACTTC. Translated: CASSYGTGTYEQYF.

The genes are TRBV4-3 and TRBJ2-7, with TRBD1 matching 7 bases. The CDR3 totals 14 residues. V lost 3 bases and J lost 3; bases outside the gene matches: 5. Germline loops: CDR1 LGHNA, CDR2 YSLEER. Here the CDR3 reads CASSQNRGHYEQYF. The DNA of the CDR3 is TGCGCCAGCAGCCAGAACAGGGGTCACTACGAGCAGTACTTC.

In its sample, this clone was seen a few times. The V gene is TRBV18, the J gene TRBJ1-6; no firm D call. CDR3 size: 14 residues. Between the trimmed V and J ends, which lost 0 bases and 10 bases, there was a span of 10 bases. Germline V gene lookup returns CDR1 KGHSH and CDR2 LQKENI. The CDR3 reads CASSPPVVGSPLHF. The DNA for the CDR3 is TGTGCCAGCTCACCACCTGTGGTTGGGTCACCCCTCCACTTT.

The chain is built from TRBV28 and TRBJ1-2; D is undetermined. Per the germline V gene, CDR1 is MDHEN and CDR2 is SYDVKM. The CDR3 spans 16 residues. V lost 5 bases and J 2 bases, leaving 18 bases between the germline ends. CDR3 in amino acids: CASSPPQGKVNYGYTF. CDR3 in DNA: TGTGCCAGCAGTCCTCCCCAAGGGAAGGTAAACTATGGCTACACCTTC.

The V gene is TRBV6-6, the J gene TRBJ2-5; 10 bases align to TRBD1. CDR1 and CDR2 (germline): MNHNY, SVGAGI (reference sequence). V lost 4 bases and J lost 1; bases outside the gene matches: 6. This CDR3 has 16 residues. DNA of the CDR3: TGTGCCAGCAGTTCCTCGGGACAGGGGATCCAAGAGACCCAGTACTTC. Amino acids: CASSSSGQGIQETQYF.

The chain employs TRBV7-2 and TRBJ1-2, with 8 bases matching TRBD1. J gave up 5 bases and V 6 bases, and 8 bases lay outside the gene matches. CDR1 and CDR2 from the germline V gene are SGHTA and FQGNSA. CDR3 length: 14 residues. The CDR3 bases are TGTGCCAGCAGTCCGACAGGGGCCCTTTATGGCTACACCTTC. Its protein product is CASSPTGALYGYTF.

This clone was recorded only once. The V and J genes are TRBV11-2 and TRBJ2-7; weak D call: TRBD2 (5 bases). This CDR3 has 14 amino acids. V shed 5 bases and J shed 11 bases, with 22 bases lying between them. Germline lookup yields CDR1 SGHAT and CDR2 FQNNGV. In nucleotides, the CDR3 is TGTGCCAGCAGCCCGGCCGGGAACCCAGCGCGGAAGTACTTC. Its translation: CASSPAGNPARKYF.

This CDR3 is CASSLWGHQGNTEAFF. Written as DNA, the CDR3 is TGCGCCAGCAGCTTATGGGGCCACCAGGGGAACACTGAAGCTTTCTTT. This chain uses TRBV5-1 with TRBJ1-1; D may be TRBD1 (5 bases). Germline loops: CDR1 SGHRS, CDR2 YFSETQ. Deletions cut 2 bases from V and 1 base from J, with 15 bases between. There are 16 residues in the CDR3.

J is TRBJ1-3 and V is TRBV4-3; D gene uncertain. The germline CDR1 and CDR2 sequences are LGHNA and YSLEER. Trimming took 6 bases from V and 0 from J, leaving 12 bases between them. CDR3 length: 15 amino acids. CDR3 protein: CASSQSMSSGNTIYF. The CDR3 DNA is TGCGCCAGCAGTCAAAGCATGAGCTCTGGAAACACCATATATTTT.

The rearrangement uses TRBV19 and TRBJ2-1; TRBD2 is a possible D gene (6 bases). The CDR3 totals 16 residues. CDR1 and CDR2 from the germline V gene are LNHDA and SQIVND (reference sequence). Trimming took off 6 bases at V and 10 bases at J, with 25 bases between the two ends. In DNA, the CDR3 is TGTGCCAGTAGCAACCCCGCGGCGGCAGGGACTCGGGAGCAGTTCTTC. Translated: CASSNPAAAGTREQFF. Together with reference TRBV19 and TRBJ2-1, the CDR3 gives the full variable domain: DGGITQSPKYLFRKEGQNVTLSCEQNLNHDAMYWYRQDPGQGLRLIYYSQIVNDFQKGDIAEGYSVSREKKESFPLTVTSAQKNPTAFYLCASSNPAAAGTREQFFGPGTRLTVL.

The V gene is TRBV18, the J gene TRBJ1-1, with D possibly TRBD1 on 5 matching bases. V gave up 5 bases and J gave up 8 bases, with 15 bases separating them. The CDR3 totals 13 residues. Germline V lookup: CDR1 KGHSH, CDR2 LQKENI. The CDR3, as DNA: TGTGCCAGCTCAAACCACGGGGGAGGAGAAGCTTTCTTT. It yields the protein CASSNHGGGEAFF.

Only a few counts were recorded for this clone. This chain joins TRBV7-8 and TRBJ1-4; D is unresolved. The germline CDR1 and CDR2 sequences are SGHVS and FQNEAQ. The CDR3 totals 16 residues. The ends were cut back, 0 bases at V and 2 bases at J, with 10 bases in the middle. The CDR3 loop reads CASSLARRQTNEKLFF. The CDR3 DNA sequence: TGTGCCAGCAGCTTAGCGCGAAGGCAGACTAATGAAAAACTGTTTTTT. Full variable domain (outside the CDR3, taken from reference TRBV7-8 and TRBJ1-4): GAGVSQSPRYKVAKRGQDVALRCDPISGHVSLFWYQQALGQGPEFLTYFQNEAQLDKSGLPSDRFFAERPEGSVSTLKIQRTQQEDSAVYLCASSLARRQTNEKLFFGSGTQLSVL.

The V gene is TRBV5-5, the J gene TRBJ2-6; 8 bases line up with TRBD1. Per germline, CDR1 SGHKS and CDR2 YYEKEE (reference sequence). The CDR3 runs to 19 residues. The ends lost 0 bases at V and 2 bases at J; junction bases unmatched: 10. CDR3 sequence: CASSLAPQGDWAGANVLTF. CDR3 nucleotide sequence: TGTGCCAGCAGCTTGGCCCCACAGGGGGATTGGGCTGGGGCCAACGTCCTGACTTTC.

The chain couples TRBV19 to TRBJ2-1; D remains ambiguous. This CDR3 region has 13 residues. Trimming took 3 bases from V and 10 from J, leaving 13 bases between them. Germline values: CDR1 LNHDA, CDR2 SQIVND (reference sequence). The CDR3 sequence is CASSIGRLFEQFF. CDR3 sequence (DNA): TGTGCCAGTAGTATTGGACGCCTATTCGAGCAGTTCTTC.

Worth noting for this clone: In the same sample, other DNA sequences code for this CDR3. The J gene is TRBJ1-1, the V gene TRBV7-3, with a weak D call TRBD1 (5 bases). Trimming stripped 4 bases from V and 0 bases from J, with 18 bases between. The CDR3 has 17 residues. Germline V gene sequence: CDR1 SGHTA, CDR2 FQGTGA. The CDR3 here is CASSSTGTATLNTEAFF. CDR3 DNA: TGTGCCAGCAGCTCTACCGGGACCGCCACCCTGAACACTGAAGCTTTCTTT.

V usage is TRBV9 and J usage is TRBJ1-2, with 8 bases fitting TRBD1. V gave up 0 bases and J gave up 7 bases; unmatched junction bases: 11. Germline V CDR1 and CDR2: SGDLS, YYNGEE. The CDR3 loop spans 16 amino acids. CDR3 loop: CASSVGVGQGAGGYTF. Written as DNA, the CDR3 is TGTGCCAGCAGCGTAGGGGTTGGGCAGGGGGCCGGTGGCTACACCTTC.

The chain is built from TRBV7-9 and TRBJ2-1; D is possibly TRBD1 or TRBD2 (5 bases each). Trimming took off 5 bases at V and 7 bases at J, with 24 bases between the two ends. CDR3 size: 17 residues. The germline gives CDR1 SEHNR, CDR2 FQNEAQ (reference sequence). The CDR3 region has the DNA TGTGCCAGCAGCCCCTCAGTCTTGGGGACCGTCGGGAATGAGCAGTTCTTC. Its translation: CASSPSVLGTVGNEQFF.

In nucleotides, the CDR3 is TGTGCCAGCAGTGAATATAGTAAGGGGAATGGGTTCGGGGAGACCCAGTACTTC. Residues: CASSEYSKGNGFGETQYF. This chain links TRBV25-1 with TRBJ2-5; D is perhaps TRBD1 (5 bases). CDR3 length equals 18 residues. The V gene's germline CDR1 is MGHDK and CDR2 SYGVNS. Trimming took 0 bases from V and 5 from J, leaving 22 bases between them.

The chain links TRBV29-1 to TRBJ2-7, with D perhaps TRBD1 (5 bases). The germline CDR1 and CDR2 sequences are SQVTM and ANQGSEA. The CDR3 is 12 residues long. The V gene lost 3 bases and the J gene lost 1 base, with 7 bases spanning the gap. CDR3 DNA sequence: TGCAGCGTTGAGGGGCAGTCCTACGAGCAGTACTTC. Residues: CSVEGQSYEQYF.

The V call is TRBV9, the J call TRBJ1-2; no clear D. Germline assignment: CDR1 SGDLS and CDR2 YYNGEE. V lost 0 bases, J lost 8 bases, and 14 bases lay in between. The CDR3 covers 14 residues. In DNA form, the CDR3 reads TGTGCCAGCAGCGTAGGATGGGAAGGAAGAGGCTACACCTTC. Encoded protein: CASSVGWEGRGYTF. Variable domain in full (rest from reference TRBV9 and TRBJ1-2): DSGVTQTPKHLITATGQRVTLRCSPRSGDLSVYWYQQSLDQGLQFLIQYYNGEERAKGNILERFSAQQFPDLHSELNLSSLELGDSALYFCASSVGWEGRGYTFGSGTRLTVV.

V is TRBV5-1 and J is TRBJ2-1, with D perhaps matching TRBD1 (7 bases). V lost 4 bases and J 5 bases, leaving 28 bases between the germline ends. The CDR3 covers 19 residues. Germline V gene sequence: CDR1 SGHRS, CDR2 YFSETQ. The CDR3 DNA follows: TGCGCCAGCAGCCGGGGGCAAGGGGGCGGTTTTGGTATTGACAATGAGCAGTTCTTC. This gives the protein CASSRGQGGGFGIDNEQFF.

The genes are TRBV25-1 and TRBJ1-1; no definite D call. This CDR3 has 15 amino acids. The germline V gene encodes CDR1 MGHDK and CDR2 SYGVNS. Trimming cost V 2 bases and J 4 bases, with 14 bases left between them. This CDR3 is CASSERIWEFTEAFF. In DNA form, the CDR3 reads TGTGCCAGCAGTGAACGAATTTGGGAGTTCACTGAAGCTTTCTTT.

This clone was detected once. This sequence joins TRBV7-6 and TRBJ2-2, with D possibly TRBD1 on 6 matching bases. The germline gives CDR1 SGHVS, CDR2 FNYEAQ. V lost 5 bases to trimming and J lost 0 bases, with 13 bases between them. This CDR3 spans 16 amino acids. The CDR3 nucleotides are TGTGCCAGCAGCCCACAGGGTAACGCGAACACCGGGGAGCTGTTTTTT. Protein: CASSPQGNANTGELFF.

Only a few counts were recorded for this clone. DNA for the CDR3: TGTGCCAGTAGTATAGGTGCTAGCCAGTATGAGCAGTTCTTC. Encoded protein: CASSIGASQYEQFF. The chain links TRBV19 to TRBJ2-1, with TRBD2 as a possible D gene (5 bases). The CDR3 runs 14 residues. Trimming stripped 1 base from V and 8 bases from J, with 12 bases between. Germline V CDR1 and CDR2: LNHDA, SQIVND (reference sequence).

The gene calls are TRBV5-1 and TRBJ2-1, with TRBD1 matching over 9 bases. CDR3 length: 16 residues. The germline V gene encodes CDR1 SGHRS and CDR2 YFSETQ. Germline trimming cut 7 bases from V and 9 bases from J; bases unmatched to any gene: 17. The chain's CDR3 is CASHGGTGTGSGEQFF. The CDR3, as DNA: TGCGCCAGCCACGGGGGAACCGGGACAGGGAGTGGTGAGCAGTTCTTC.